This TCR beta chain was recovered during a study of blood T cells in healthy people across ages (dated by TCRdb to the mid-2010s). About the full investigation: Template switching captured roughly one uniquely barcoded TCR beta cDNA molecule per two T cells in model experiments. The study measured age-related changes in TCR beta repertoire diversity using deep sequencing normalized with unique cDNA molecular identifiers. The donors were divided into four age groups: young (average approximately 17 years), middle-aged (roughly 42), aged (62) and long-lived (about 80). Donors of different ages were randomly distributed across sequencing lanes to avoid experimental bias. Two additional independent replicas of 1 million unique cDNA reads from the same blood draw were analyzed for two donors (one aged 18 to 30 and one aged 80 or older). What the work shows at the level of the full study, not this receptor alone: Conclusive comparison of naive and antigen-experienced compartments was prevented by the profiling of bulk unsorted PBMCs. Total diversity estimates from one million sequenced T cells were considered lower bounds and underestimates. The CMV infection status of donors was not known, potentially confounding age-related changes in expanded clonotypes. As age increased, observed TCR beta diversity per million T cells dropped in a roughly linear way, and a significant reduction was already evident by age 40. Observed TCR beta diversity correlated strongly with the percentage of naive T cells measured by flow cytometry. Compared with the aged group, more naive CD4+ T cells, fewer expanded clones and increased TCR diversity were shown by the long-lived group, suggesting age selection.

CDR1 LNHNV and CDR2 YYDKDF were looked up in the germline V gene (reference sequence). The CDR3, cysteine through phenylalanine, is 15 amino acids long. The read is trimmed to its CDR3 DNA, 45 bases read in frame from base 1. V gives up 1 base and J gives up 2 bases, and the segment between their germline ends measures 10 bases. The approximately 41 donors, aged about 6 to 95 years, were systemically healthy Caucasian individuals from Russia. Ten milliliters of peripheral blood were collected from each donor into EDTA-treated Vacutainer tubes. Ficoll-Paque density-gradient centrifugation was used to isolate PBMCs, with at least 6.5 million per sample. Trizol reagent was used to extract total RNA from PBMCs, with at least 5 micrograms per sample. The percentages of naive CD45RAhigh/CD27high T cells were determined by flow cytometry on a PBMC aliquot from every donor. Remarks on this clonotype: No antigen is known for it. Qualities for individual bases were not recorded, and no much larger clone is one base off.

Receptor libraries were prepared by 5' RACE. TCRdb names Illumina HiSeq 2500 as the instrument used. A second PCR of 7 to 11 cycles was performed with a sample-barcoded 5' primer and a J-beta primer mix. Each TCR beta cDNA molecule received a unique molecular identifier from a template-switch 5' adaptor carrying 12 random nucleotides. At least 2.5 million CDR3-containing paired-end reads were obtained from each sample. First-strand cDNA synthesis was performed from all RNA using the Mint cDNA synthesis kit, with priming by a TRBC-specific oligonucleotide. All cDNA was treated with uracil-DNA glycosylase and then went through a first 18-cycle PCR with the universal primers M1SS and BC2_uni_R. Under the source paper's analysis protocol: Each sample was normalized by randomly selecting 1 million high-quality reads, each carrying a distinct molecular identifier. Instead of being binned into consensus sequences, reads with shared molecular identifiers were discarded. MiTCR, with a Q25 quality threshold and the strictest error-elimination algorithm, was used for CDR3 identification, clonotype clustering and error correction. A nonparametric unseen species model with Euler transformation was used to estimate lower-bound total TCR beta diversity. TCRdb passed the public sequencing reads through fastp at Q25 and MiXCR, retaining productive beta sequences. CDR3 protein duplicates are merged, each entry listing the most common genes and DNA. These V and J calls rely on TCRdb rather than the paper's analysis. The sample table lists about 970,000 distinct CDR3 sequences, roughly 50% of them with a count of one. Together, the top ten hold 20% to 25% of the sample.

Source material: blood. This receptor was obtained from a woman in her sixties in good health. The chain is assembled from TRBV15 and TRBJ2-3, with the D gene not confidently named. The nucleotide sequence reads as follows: TGTGCCACCAGCAGAGCGGGCAGGACCACAGATACGCAGTATTTT. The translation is CATSRAGRTTDTQYF.